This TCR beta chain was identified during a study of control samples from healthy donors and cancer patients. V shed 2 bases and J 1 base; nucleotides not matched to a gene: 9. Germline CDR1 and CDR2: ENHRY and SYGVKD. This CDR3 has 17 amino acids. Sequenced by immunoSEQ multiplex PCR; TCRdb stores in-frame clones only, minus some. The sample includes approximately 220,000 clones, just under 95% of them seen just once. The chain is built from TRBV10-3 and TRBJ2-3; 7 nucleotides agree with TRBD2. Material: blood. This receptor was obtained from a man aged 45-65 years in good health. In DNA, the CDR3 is TGTGCCATCAGTGAGCCCTTAGGACTAGTCGGCACAGATACGCAGTATTTT. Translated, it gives CAISEPLGLVGTDTQYF.